What follows are 27 T cell receptor beta chains derived from one specimen sequenced in a study of cytomegalovirus exposure and HLA in healthy donors. The assay was immunoSEQ multiplex PCR, and TCRdb's table has in-frame clones only and misses some. There are hundreds of thousands of clones in the sample; roughly 84% occur only once, and around 12% lies in the top ten. The sequenced material came from PBMCs. The receptor set was obtained from a man aged 18 to 30 in good health and CMV-seropositive.

The rearrangement links TRBV4-1 to TRBJ2-7, with D perhaps matching TRBD2 (6 bases). V was trimmed by 0 bases and J by 7 bases, leaving 13 bases between them. In germline, CDR1 is MGHRA, CDR2 YSYEKL. CDR3 length: 14 amino acids. DNA for the CDR3: TGCGCCAGCAGCCAAGAAAGGACTATCGGAGAGCAGTACTTC. Its protein is CASSQERTIGEQYF.

The genes are TRBV4-1 and TRBJ2-1; 8 nucleotides match TRBD2. J gave up 8 bases and V 0 bases, and 15 bases lay outside the gene matches. The CDR3 runs to 18 residues. The germline V gene has CDR1 MGHRA and CDR2 YSYEKL. CDR3 DNA sequence: TGCGCCAGCAGCCAAGATCGGGGGCCGAGCGGGAGCGGGTATGAGCAGTTCTTC. Translation gives CASSQDRGPSGSGYEQFF.

The CDR3, as DNA: TGTGCCAGCAGTCCCCACCCCGGGACTAGTCCGTCCAATGAGCAGTTCTTC. Its translation is CASSPHPGTSPSNEQFF. The chain couples TRBV25-1 to TRBJ2-1; 8 nucleotides line up with TRBD2. The CDR3 is 17 residues long. Looked up from germline, CDR1 is MGHDK and CDR2 is SYGVNS. J gave up 6 bases and V 5 bases, and 15 bases lay outside the gene matches.

DNA for the CDR3: TGTGCCAGCAGTGACGAGACAGGGGTTAACCCCCAGCATTTT. It encodes CASSDETGVNPQHF. The gene calls are TRBV25-1 and TRBJ1-5, with 8 positions matching TRBD1. V dropped 3 bases and J dropped 10; count of bases not matched to a gene: 8. Germline CDR1 reads MGHDK; CDR2 reads SYGVNS. The CDR3 covers 14 residues.

The CDR3 region is CASSPISLTGGTEAFF. DNA of the CDR3: TGTGCCAGCAGCCCAATCTCCTTGACAGGGGGCACTGAAGCTTTCTTT. This chain joins TRBV5-6 and TRBJ1-1, with 9 bases that match TRBD1. Germline CDR1 SGHDT, CDR2 YYEEEE. After removal of 4 bases from V and 4 bases from J, the junction contained 11 bases not matched to a gene. CDR3 length equals 16 residues.

This clone came up once. This sample includes further DNA sequences coding for the same CDR3. V and J are TRBV9 and TRBJ2-7; 11 bases are a match to TRBD2. The V and J ends lost 3 bases and 3 bases, in that order; junction bases with no gene match: 2. CDR1 and CDR2 (germline): SGDLS, YYNGEE. This CDR3 region has 14 residues. The CDR3: CASSATSGSYEQYF. The CDR3, as DNA: TGTGCCAGCAGCGCCACTAGCGGGAGCTACGAGCAGTACTTC.

The V and J genes are TRBV5-1 and TRBJ1-3; no definite D call. Germline V CDR1 and CDR2: SGHRS, YFSETQ. This CDR3 spans 16 amino acids. V lost 1 base and J lost 1, with 12 bases in between. The CDR3 sequence: CASSLSVVASGNTIYF. CDR3 nucleotide sequence: TGCGCCAGCAGCTTGTCTGTTGTCGCGTCTGGAAACACCATATATTTT. Looking up the rest from reference TRBV5-1 and TRBJ1-3 gives the full variable domain: KAGVTQTPRYLIKTRGQQVTLSCSPISGHRSVSWYQQTPGQGLQFLFEYFSETQRNKGNFPGRFSGRQFSNSRSEMNVSTLELGDSALYLCASSLSVVASGNTIYFGEGSWLTVV.

This chain joins TRBV4-2 and TRBJ2-1, with D maybe TRBD2 (7 bases). Trimming removed 5 bases at V and 2 bases at J, with 19 bases between. CDR1 LGHNA and CDR2 YNFKEQ come from the germline V gene. The CDR3 is 17 residues long. The CDR3 is CASSRGGGGTTYNEQFF. CDR3 coding DNA: TGTGCCAGCAGCAGGGGTGGCGGGGGCACGACCTACAATGAGCAGTTCTTC.

This chain joins TRBV5-4 and TRBJ1-2; D is unresolved. The V gene lost 4 bases and the J gene lost 5 bases, with 15 bases spanning the gap. The CDR3 is 14 amino acids. Germline V gene sequence: CDR1 SGHNT, CDR2 YYREEE (reference sequence). As DNA, the CDR3 is TGTGCCAGCAGCCTGGAAACTCCCATTTATGGCTACACCTTC. It specifies CASSLETPIYGYTF. The full variable domain, rest sourced from reference TRBV5-4 and TRBJ1-2, is ETGVTQSPTHLIKTRGQQVTLRCSSQSGHNTVSWYQQALGQGPQFIFQYYREEENGRGNFPPRFSGLQFPNYSSELNVNALELDDSALYLCASSLETPIYGYTFGSGTRLTVV.

The chain couples TRBV5-1 to TRBJ1-4, with D maybe TRBD1 (6 bases). The V gene's germline CDR1 is SGHRS and CDR2 YFSETQ. The V and J ends lost 4 bases and 3 bases respectively, with 16 bases between them. The CDR3 has 16 amino acids. The DNA of the CDR3 is TGCGCCAGCAGCCGCGACTCCAGGGGACCTAATGAAAAACTGTTTTTT. Protein: CASSRDSRGPNEKLFF.

This chain links TRBV4-1 with TRBJ2-3; D is ambiguous. There are 16 residues in the CDR3. Trimming removed 0 bases from V and 7 bases from J, with 17 bases in between. Germline CDR1 and CDR2: MGHRA and YSYEKL. The CDR3 spells CASSQDVTRPKHTQYF. The CDR3 DNA reads TGCGCCAGCAGCCAAGATGTTACCCGGCCAAAACATACGCAGTATTTT.

In this sample, this clone turned up once. This chain links TRBV5-6 with TRBJ1-5; a possible D gene is TRBD1 (5 bases). The CDR3 extends over 15 amino acids. CDR1 SGHDT and CDR2 YYEEEE come from the germline V gene. V was clipped by 4 bases and J by 11 bases, with 22 bases between them. Here the CDR3 reads CASSVQELGFLAQHF. The CDR3 DNA reads as TGTGCCAGCAGCGTACAGGAGCTCGGGTTTTTAGCCCAGCATTTT.

The chain has TRBV5-1 and TRBJ2-7; no clear D gene. This CDR3 contains 13 residues. V was shortened by 1 base and J by 5 bases, with 10 bases between the two germline ends. Germline CDR1 and CDR2: SGHRS and YFSETQ. The CDR3 DNA is TGCGCCAGCAGCTTGCTAGACTTCCACGAGCAGTACTTC. The encoded protein is CASSLLDFHEQYF.

The V call is TRBV19, the J call TRBJ2-3, with D possibly being TRBD1 or TRBD2 (6 bases each). The CDR3 spans 14 residues. Germline V gives CDR1 LNHDA, CDR2 SQIVND (reference sequence). Deletions cut 4 bases from V and 6 bases from J, with 14 bases between. The CDR3 nucleotides are TGTGCCAGTAGTACGGGACTGGGGGCGGATACGCAGTATTTT. Its protein is CASSTGLGADTQYF. The variable domain in full, completed from reference TRBV19 and TRBJ2-3, reads DGGITQSPKYLFRKEGQNVTLSCEQNLNHDAMYWYRQDPGQGLRLIYYSQIVNDFQKGDIAEGYSVSREKKESFPLTVTSAQKNPTAFYLCASSTGLGADTQYFGPGTRLTVL.

This clone appeared a few times. The chain carries TRBV4-2 and TRBJ2-3; D may match TRBD1 or TRBD2 (5 bases each). This CDR3 contains 14 residues. V was shortened by 1 base and J by 8 bases, with 13 bases between the two germline ends. Germline V gene data show CDR1 as LGHNA and CDR2 as YNFKEQ. The CDR3 reads CASSQVRDHPTQYF. As DNA, the CDR3 is TGTGCCAGCAGCCAAGTCCGGGACCACCCTACGCAGTATTTT.

This chain uses TRBV2 with TRBJ2-5, with unresolved D. Judging by the DNA end, TRBJ2-7 fits better; the J call may be wrong. CDR3 length equals 13 residues. Germline assignment: CDR1 SNHLY and CDR2 FYNNEI. CDR3 residues: CASRYMVSYEQYF. DNA of the CDR3: TGTGCCAGCAGATATATGGTTAGCTACGAGCAGTACTTC.

The chain recombines TRBV5-4 with TRBJ1-4; the D gene is possibly TRBD1 (5 bases). Trimming took off 2 bases at V and 5 bases at J, with 13 bases between the two ends. CDR3 size: 15 residues. The germline V gene has CDR1 SGHNT and CDR2 YYREEE (reference sequence). The CDR3 spells CASSFTQGPNEKLFF. CDR3 coding DNA: TGTGCCAGCAGCTTTACCCAGGGCCCGAATGAAAAACTGTTTTTT.

The chain recombines TRBV29-1 with TRBJ2-1, with 8 bases lining up with TRBD2. The V and J ends lost 4 bases and 0 bases, in that order; junction bases with no gene match: 8. CDR3 length: 16 residues. Germline V gene sequence: CDR1 SQVTM, CDR2 ANQGSEA. CDR3 sequence (DNA): TGCAGCGTTGGGCTAGCGGGTGGGACCTCCTACAATGAGCAGTTCTTC. It encodes CSVGLAGGTSYNEQFF.

The rearrangement uses TRBV2 and TRBJ1-5; 8 bases align to TRBD1. Germline V gives CDR1 SNHLY, CDR2 FYNNEI. The V and J ends lost 6 bases and 4 bases, in that order; junction bases with no gene match: 8. The CDR3 runs 15 residues. The CDR3 DNA follows: TGTGCCAGCAGGCTTGACAGGGGAGGGAATCAGCCCCAGCATTTT. It codes for CASRLDRGGNQPQHF.

This sequence joins TRBV28 and TRBJ2-7, with 14 bases that match TRBD2. J lost 4 bases, V lost 6 bases, and 8 bases had no gene match. CDR3 size: 16 residues. Germline CDR1 MDHEN, CDR2 SYDVKM. The CDR3 coding sequence is TGTGCCAGCAGCAGAGGACTAGCGGGAGGCCCGTACGAGCAGTACTTC. This codes for CASSRGLAGGPYEQYF.

A single count supports this clone. This chain links TRBV25-1 with TRBJ2-1; TRBD2 matches 12 bases. Germline V gene lookup returns CDR1 MGHDK and CDR2 SYGVNS. V shed 4 bases, J shed 6 bases, and the junction held 13 bases outside the gene matches. The CDR3 is made up of 18 amino acids. The CDR3 sequence: CASSGSGFRLAGVNEQFF. The CDR3 nucleotides read TGTGCCAGCAGTGGAAGCGGATTTAGACTAGCGGGAGTCAATGAGCAGTTCTTC.

The chain employs TRBV11-2 and TRBJ2-5; D is perhaps TRBD1 (6 bases). V lost 5 bases and J lost 3, with 22 bases in between. The CDR3 consists of 17 residues. CDR1 and CDR2 from the germline V gene are SGHAT and FQNNGV. This CDR3 is CASSTQGKWVAKETQYF. CDR3 nucleotides: TGTGCCAGCAGCACGCAGGGGAAGTGGGTCGCTAAAGAGACCCAGTACTTC.

The DNA of the CDR3 is TGTGCCACCCTACGCCTTAACTATGGCTACACCTTC. This sequence encodes CATLRLNYGYTF. The chain recombines TRBV10-3 with TRBJ1-2, with D uncertain. Trimming took 10 bases from V and 1 from J, leaving 10 bases between them. The CDR3 totals 12 residues. Germline V lookup: CDR1 ENHRY, CDR2 SYGVKD.

V usage is TRBV28 and J usage is TRBJ1-1, with D possibly TRBD1 on 5 matching bases. The germline gives CDR1 MDHEN, CDR2 SYDVKM. The V end lost 5 bases, the J end lost 4 bases, and 17 bases lay between the germline ends. The CDR3 is 15 residues long. The chain's CDR3 is CASSRSSGYRTEAFF. The CDR3 bases are TGTGCCAGCAGTCGCTCGTCAGGGTACCGCACTGAAGCTTTCTTT.

The J gene is TRBJ1-1, the V gene TRBV7-9; possible D gene TRBD1, 5 bases. CDR3 length: 14 amino acids. Germline CDR1 SEHNR, CDR2 FQNEAQ (reference sequence). Trimming took off 1 base at V and 6 bases at J, with 12 bases between the two ends. CDR3 sequence reads: CASSLVVGAPEAFF. The DNA of the CDR3 is TGTGCCAGCAGCTTAGTTGTCGGGGCCCCTGAAGCTTTCTTT.

This rearrangement joins TRBV6-5 to TRBJ2-7; the match to TRBD2 covers 10 bases. The CDR3 covers 15 residues. Germline V lookup: CDR1 MNHEY, CDR2 SVGAGI. V trimming: 0 bases; J trimming: 4 bases; junction bases outside the gene matches: 3. This CDR3 reads CASSYSLAGLYEQYF. CDR3 nucleotide sequence: TGTGCCAGCAGTTACTCACTAGCGGGATTGTACGAGCAGTACTTC.

The V call is TRBV28, the J call TRBJ1-5; TRBD1 aligns across 7 bases. The germline CDR1 and CDR2 sequences are MDHEN and SYDVKM. This CDR3 has 13 residues. V lost 8 bases and J lost 3; bases outside the gene matches: 4. The CDR3 region is CASCTGVNQPQHF. As DNA, the CDR3 is TGTGCCAGCTGTACAGGGGTCAATCAGCCCCAGCATTTT.